Each of the 8 T cell receptor beta chains below was sequenced from the same sample in a study of Ad26.COV2.S vaccination and SARS-CoV-2 variants. Here immunoSEQ multiplex PCR was the method, and the copy in TCRdb shows in-frame clones only, minus some. Here the sample spans approximately 410,000 clones, around 92% being singletons. The sample's treatment: around 19 received Ad26.COV2.S at low or high dose, single or two shots; about 5 received placebo; per-sample allocation not given. Material that was analyzed had been drawn on day 63 after the first vaccine or placebo injection. Source: peripheral blood, taken in a trial of Ad26.COV2.S vaccine versus placebo. These receptors were obtained from a person aged 18-65 years who received the Ad26.COV2.S COVID-19 vaccine or a placebo.

The chain has TRBV5-6 and TRBJ2-2; 10 bases are a match to TRBD1. V shed 0 bases and J 6 bases; nucleotides not matched to a gene: 5. Germline loops: CDR1 SGHDT, CDR2 YYEEEE. This CDR3 has 16 amino acids. CDR3 bases: TGTGCCAGCAGCTTGGTTCCGGGACAGGGGTCCGGGGAGCTGTTTTTT. As protein: CASSLVPGQGSGELFF. Full variable domain (missing parts from reference TRBV5-6 and TRBJ2-2): DAGVTQSPTHLIKTRGQQVTLRCSPKSGHDTVSWYQQALGQGPQFIFQYYEEEERQRGNFPDRFSGHQFPNYSSELNVNALLLGDSALYLCASSLVPGQGSGELFFGEGSRLTVL.

The V and J genes are TRBV3-1 (or the pseudogene TRBV3-2) and TRBJ1-2; D remains unclear. The CDR3 is made up of 13 amino acids. Germline loops: CDR1 LGHDT, CDR2 YNNKEL (reference sequence). V was pared by 3 bases and J by 4 bases, with 9 bases between. The CDR3 sequence: CASSHEGRYGYTF. CDR3 in DNA: TGTGCCAGCAGCCACGAAGGACGCTATGGCTACACCTTC.

The rearrangement uses TRBV6-5 and TRBJ1-2; 11 nucleotides align to TRBD1. The trim removed 2 bases at V and 3 bases at J, leaving 2 bases unmatched. This CDR3 is built from 15 residues. Per the germline V gene, CDR1 is MNHEY and CDR2 is SVGAGI. The CDR3 coding sequence is TGTGCCAGCAGTTACGGACAGGGGGCGGACTATGGCTACACCTTC. Protein sequence: CASSYGQGADYGYTF.

The chain carries TRBV20-1 and TRBJ2-3; 13 bases line up with TRBD2. This CDR3 region has 16 residues. Germline loops: CDR1 DFQATT, CDR2 SNEGSKA (reference sequence). After removal of 3 bases from V and 5 bases from J, the junction contained 8 bases not matched to a gene. The CDR3 protein is CSASVKTSGGVDTQYF. The CDR3 DNA sequence: TGCAGTGCTAGTGTAAAAACTAGCGGGGGGGTAGATACGCAGTATTTT.

This clone was seen a few times. CDR3 nucleotide sequence: TGTGCCAGCAGCTTAGCGGGCAGTGGTAACGACGAGCAGTACTTC. It specifies CASSLAGSGNDEQYF. The rearrangement links TRBV7-9 to TRBJ2-7; D not certain. V shed 0 bases and J shed 5 bases, with 14 bases lying between them. The CDR3 loop spans 15 amino acids. CDR1 and CDR2 from the germline V gene are SEHNR and FQNEAQ (reference sequence).

The chain is built from TRBV7-8 and TRBJ1-2, with 7 bases matching TRBD1. Germline V lookup: CDR1 SGHVS, CDR2 FQNEAQ. This CDR3 is built from 14 residues. The trim removed 1 base at V and 6 bases at J, leaving 5 bases unmatched. In DNA, the CDR3 is TGTGCCAGCAGCTTAGGGGGGACAGATCATGGCTACACCTTC. Translated, it gives CASSLGGTDHGYTF.

The table lists this clone with a count of one. The chain recombines TRBV9 with TRBJ1-6; TRBD1 is a possible D gene (6 bases). CDR3 length: 15 residues. The V gene lost 4 bases and the J gene lost 6 bases, with 14 bases spanning the gap. Germline lookup yields CDR1 SGDLS and CDR2 YYNGEE. Written as DNA, the CDR3 is TGTGCCAGCAGCACCCTTACAGGGATTAATTCACCCCTCCACTTT. It encodes CASSTLTGINSPLHF.

The chain combines TRBV28 with TRBJ1-4; no clear D gene. Trimming took 3 bases from V and 7 from J, leaving 12 bases between them. The CDR3 has 14 amino acids. In germline, CDR1 is MDHEN, CDR2 SYDVKM. The CDR3 spells CASSLGQLSEKLFF. The CDR3 DNA reads TGTGCCAGCAGTTTGGGCCAGTTGAGTGAAAAACTGTTTTTT.